The T cell receptor (beta chain) described here comes from a study of siplizumab effects on memory and regulatory T cells. Study conclusions and caveats: The study found that mappable alloreactive CD4+ clones averaged about 70% Treg-derived with siplizumab and more than 25% in controls.

Assays examined about 9.1 x 10^4 TCR templates per sample. The repertoire was sequenced with immunoSEQ multiplex PCR; TCRdb's copy has only in-frame clones and lacks some. The table lists over 35,000 clones, 80% to 90% of them singletons. As regards this clone: The target antigen is unknown.

Among a few donor pairs, the unstimulated naive, memory, effector memory and TEMRA subsets underwent sequencing. Germline lookup yields CDR1 SGHVS and CDR2 FNYEAQ. V lost 3 bases, J lost 8 bases, and 4 bases stayed unmatched. The length of the CDR3 is 13 residues. This clonotype was obtained from a human donor in good health. Input material: naive CD4+ T cells sorted from blood. The chain joins TRBV7-6 to TRBJ1-2, with 9 bases fitting TRBD1. The CDR3 nucleotides read TGTGCCAGCAGCTTTAACAGGGGGCAAGGCTACACCTTC. Amino acid sequence: CASSFNRGQGYTF.